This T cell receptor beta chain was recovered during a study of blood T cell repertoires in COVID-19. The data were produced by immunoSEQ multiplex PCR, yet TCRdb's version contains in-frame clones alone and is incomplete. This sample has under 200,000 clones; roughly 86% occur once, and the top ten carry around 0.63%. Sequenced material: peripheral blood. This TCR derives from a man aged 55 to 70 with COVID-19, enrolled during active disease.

CDR3 protein: CASSPPLPSYYNEQFF. CDR3 bases: TGTGCCAGCTCACCACCTCTTCCTAGCTACTACAATGAGCAGTTCTTC. The rearrangement joins TRBV18 to TRBJ2-1; the D gene is possibly TRBD2 (5 bases). V gave up 0 bases and J gave up 3 bases, with 12 bases separating them. The CDR3 consists of 16 residues. Germline CDR1 reads KGHSH; CDR2 reads LQKENI.